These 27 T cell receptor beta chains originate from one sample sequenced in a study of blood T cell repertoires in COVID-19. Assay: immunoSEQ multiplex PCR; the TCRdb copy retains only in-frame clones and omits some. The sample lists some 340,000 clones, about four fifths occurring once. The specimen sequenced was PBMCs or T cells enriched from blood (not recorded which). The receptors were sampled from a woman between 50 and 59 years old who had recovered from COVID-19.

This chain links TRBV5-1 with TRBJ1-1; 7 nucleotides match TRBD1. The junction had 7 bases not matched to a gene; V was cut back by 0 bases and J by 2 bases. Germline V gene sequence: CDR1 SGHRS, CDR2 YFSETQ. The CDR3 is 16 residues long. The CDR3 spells CASSLAPGTVNTEAFF. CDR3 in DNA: TGCGCCAGCAGCTTGGCCCCCGGGACAGTTAACACTGAAGCTTTCTTT.

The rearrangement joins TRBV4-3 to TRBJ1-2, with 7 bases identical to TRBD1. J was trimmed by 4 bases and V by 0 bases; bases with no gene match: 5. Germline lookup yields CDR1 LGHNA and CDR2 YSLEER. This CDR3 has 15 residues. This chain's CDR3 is CASSQETTGVYGYTF. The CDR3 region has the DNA TGCGCCAGCAGCCAAGAGACCACAGGGGTCTATGGCTACACCTTC.

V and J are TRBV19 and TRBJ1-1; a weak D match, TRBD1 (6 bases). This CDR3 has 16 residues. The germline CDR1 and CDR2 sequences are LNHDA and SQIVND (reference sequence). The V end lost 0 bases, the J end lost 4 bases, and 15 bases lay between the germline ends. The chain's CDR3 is CASSIDLSRGGTEAFF. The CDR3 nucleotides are TGTGCCAGTAGTATAGATCTATCGAGGGGGGGCACTGAAGCTTTCTTT.

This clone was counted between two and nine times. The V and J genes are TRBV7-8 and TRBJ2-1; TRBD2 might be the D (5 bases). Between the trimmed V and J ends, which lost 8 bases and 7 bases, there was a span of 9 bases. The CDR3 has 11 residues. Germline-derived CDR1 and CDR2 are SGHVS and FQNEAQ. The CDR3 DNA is TGTGCCAGCTTAGGAGGAAATGAGCAGTTCTTC. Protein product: CASLGGNEQFF. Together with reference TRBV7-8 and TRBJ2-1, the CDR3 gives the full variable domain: GAGVSQSPRYKVAKRGQDVALRCDPISGHVSLFWYQQALGQGPEFLTYFQNEAQLDKSGLPSDRFFAERPEGSVSTLKIQRTQQEDSAVYLCASLGGNEQFFGPGTRLTVL.

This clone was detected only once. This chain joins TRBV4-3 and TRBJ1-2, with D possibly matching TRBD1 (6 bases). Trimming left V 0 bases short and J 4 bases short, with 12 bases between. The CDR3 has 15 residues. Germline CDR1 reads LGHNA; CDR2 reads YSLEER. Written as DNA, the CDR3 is TGCGCCAGCAGCCAAGAGGGGGCAGGGACCTATGGCTACACCTTC. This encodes CASSQEGAGTYGYTF.

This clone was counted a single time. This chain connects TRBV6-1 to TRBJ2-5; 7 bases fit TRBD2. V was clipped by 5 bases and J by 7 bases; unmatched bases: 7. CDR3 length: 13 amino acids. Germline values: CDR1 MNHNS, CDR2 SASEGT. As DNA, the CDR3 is TGTGCCAGCAGTTTAGGGAGGGAAGGGACCCAGTACTTC. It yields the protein CASSLGREGTQYF.

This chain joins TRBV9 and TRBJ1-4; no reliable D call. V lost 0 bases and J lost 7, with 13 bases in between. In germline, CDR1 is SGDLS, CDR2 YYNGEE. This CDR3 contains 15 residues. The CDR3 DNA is TGTGCCAGCAGCGTAGGTAGACCGCCGGGTGAAAAACTGTTTTTT. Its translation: CASSVGRPPGEKLFF.

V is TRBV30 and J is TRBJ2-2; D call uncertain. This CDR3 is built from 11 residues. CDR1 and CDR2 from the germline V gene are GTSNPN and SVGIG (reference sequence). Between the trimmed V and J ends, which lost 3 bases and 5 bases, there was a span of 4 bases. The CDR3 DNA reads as TGTGCCTGGAGCGAGACCGGGGAGCTGTTTTTT. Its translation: CAWSETGELFF.

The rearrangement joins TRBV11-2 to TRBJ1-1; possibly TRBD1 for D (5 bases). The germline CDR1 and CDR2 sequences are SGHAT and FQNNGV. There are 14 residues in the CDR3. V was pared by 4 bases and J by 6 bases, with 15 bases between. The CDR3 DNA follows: TGTGCCAGCAGCTATTATCTATTAGGGGCTGAAGCTTTCTTT. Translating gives CASSYYLLGAEAFF.

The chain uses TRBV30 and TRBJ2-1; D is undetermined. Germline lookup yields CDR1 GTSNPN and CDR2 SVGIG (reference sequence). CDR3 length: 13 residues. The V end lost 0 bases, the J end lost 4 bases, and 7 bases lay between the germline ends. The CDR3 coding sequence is TGTGCCTGGAGTGTAAGTACTTACAATGAGCAGTTCTTC. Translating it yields CAWSVSTYNEQFF.

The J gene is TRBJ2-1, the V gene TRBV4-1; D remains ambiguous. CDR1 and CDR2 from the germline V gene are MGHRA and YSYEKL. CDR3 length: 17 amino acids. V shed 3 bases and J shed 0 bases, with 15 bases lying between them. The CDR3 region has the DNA TGCGCCAGCAGCCACCCGGTAACGGGTAACTCCTACAATGAGCAGTTCTTC. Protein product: CASSHPVTGNSYNEQFF.

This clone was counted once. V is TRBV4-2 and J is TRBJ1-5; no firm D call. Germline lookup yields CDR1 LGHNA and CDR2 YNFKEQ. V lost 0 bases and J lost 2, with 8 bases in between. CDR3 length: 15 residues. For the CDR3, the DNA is TGTGCCAGCAGCCAAGATACACGGGGCAATCAGCCCCAGCATTTT. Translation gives CASSQDTRGNQPQHF.

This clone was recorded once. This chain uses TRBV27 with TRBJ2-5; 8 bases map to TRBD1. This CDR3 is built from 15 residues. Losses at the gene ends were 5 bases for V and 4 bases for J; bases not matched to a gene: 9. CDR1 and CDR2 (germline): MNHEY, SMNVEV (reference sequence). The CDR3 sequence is CASSPRQGKGETQYF. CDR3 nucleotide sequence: TGTGCCAGCAGTCCCCGACAGGGGAAAGGAGAGACCCAGTACTTC.

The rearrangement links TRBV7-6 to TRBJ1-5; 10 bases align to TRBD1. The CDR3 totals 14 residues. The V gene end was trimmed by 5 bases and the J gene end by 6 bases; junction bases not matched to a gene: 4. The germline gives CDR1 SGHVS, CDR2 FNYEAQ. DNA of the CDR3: TGTGCCAGCAGCCGGGACAGGGGAGGTCAGCCCCAGCATTTT. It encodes CASSRDRGGQPQHF. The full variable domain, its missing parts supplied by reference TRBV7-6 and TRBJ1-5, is GAGVSQSPRYKVTKRGQDVALRCDPISGHVSLYWYRQALGQGPEFLTYFNYEAQQDKSGLPNDRFSAERPEGSISTLTIQRTEQRDSAMYRCASSRDRGGQPQHFGDGTRLSIL.

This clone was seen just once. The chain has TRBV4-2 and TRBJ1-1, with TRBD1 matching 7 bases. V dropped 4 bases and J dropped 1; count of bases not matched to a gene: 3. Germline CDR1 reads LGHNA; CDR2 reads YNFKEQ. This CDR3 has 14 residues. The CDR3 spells CASSLGTANTEAFF. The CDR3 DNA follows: TGTGCCAGCAGCCTGGGGACAGCGAACACTGAAGCTTTCTTT.

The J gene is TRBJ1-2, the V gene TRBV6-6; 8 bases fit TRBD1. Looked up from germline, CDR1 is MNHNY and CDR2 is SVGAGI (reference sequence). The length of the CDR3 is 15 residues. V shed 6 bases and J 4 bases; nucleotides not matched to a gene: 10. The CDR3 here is CASSPRQGTIYGYTF. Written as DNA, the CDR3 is TGTGCCAGCAGCCCTCGACAGGGGACAATCTATGGCTACACCTTC.

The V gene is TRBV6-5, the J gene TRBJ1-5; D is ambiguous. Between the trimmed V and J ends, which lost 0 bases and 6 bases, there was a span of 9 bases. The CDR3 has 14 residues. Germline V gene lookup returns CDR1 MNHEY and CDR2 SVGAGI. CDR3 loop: CASSYSKYGQPQHF. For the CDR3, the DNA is TGTGCCAGCAGTTACTCGAAATACGGTCAGCCCCAGCATTTT.

DNA for the CDR3: TGTGCCAGCAGTTACGTCGGCAGGATGACCTATGGCTACACCTTC. Encoded protein: CASSYVGRMTYGYTF. V gene TRBV6-2 or TRBV6-3 combines with J gene TRBJ1-2; D unclear. V was clipped by 2 bases and J by 4 bases, with 14 bases between them. The CDR3 sequence is 15 residues long. Germline values: CDR1 MNHEY, CDR2 SVGEGT.

The CDR3 nucleotides are TGCGCCAGCAGCAGCTCCGACCCCGCGGCTGAAGCTTTCTTT. Its protein product is CASSSSDPAAEAFF. This chain connects TRBV5-1 to TRBJ1-1; no definite D call. The CDR3 loop spans 14 amino acids. With 4 bases removed from V and 6 bases from J, the gap between germline ends came to 16 bases. The germline CDR1 and CDR2 sequences are SGHRS and YFSETQ.

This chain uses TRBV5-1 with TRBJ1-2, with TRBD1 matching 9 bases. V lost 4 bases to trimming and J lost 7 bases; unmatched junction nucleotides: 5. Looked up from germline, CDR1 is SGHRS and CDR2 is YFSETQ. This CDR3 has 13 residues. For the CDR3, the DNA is TGCGCCAGCAGCCCCGGGACAGGGTTTGGCTACACCTTC. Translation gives CASSPGTGFGYTF.

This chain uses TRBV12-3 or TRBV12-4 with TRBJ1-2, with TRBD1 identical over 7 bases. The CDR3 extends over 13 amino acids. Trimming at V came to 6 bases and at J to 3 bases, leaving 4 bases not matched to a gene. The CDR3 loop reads CASSSDRDYGYTF. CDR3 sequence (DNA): TGTGCCAGCAGCTCCGACAGGGACTATGGCTACACCTTC.

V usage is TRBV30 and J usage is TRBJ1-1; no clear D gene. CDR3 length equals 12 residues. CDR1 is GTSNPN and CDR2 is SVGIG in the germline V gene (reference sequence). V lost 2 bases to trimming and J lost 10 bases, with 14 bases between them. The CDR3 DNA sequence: TGTGCCTGGAGTCTACCGGGATCCGGAGCTTTCTTT. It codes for CAWSLPGSGAFF.

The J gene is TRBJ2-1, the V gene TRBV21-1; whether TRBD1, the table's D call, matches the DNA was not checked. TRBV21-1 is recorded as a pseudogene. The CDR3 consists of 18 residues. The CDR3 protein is CASNQDSVQPSSYNEQFF. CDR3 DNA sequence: TGTGCCAGCAATCAGGATTCGGTCCAACCGAGCTCCTACAATGAGCAGTTCTTC.

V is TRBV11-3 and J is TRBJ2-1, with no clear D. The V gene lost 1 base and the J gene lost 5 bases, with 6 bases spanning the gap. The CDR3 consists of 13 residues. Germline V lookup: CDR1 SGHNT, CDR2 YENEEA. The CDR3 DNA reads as TGTGCCAGCAGCTTAGTACGGGACAATGAGCAGTTCTTC. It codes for CASSLVRDNEQFF.

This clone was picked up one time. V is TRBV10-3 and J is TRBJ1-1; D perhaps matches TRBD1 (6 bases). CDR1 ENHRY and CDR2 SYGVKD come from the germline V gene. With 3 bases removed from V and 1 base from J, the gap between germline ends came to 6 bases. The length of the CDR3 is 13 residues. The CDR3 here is CAISEQGNTEAFF. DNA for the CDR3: TGTGCCATCAGTGAACAGGGGAACACTGAAGCTTTCTTT.

The CDR3 region is CASSSYRDRDYEQYF. DNA for the CDR3: TGTGCCAGCAGCAGTTACCGGGACAGGGATTACGAGCAGTACTTC. The chain has TRBV5-6 and TRBJ2-7; 9 bases are a match to TRBD1. The junction had 9 bases not matched to a gene; V was cut back by 4 bases and J by 4 bases. The CDR3 is 15 amino acids. Germline CDR1 reads SGHDT; CDR2 reads YYEEEE.

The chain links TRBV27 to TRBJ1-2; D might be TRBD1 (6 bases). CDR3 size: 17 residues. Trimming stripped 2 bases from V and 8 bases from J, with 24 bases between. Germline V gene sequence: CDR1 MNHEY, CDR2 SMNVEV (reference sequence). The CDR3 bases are TGTGCCAGCAGTTTAGCGGGCTTGCGGGGGGCGTCTATAGGCTACACCTTC. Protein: CASSLAGLRGASIGYTF.